This T cell receptor (beta chain) appears in the sequencing data of a study of prognosis after radiotherapy for stage I lung cancer. Across the whole study: Patients with tumors diagnosed as squamous cell carcinoma numbered 6 to 8, and those with adenocarcinoma approximately eleven. Findings and limits, study-wide: Counted unique TCR clones declined after stereotactic body radiation therapy (median approximately 9,600 versus 7,200). Divergent TRBV and TRBJ gene usage has reportedly been observed between patients with and without metastases.

Turning to this clonotype: Its antigen is unidentified.

Genomic DNA was subjected to two-round multiplex PCR for amplification of TCR beta CDR3. Initially, in first-round PCR, primers specific to each TRBV and TRBJ gene were used. Each CDR3 protein is one row after TCRdb ran MiXCR on the multiplex PCR reads. Here the sample spans about 25,000 distinct CDR3 sequences, roughly 34% being singletons. Trimming cost V 5 bases and J 7 bases, with 14 bases left between them. The CDR3 has 13 residues. This TCR was recovered from a donor over 45 with non-small cell lung cancer. This sample comprised PBMCs, obtained before or after stereotactic body radiation therapy (not recorded which). The chain employs TRBV12-3 or TRBV12-4 and TRBJ1-2, with a tentative D call TRBD1 (5 bases). The CDR3 protein is CASSVDSYGGYTF. The CDR3 bases are TGTGCCAGCAGTGTCGACAGTTATGGTGGCTACACCTTC.